Listed below are T cell receptor beta chains from one sample, sequenced in a study of cytomegalovirus exposure and HLA in healthy donors. Sequencing was performed with immunoSEQ multiplex PCR; in TCRdb, only in-frame clones are kept and a portion is missing. The profile covers roughly 230,000 clones, with nearly 95% appearing a single time and 1.5% to 2% taken by the ten largest. The sample comprised PBMCs. These receptors were obtained from a girl aged 2-10 years in good health and CMV-seronegative. CDR3s include the opening cysteine and the closing phenylalanine or tryptophan. A D gene is named only where the DNA matches it firmly. The size of a clone is reported for some rows only, either as once, few or many, or as a class for expanded clones.

clone size	J gene	V gene	D gene	CDR3 protein	CDR3 DNA
.	TRBJ2-4	TRBV30	.	CAWNLQGPIQYF	TGTGCCTGGAATCTCCAGGGGCCCATTCAGTACTTC
.	TRBJ2-7	TRBV2	TRBD2	CASSEGGLAGDEQYF	TGTGCCAGCAGTGAAGGGGGACTAGCGGGGGACGAGCAGTACTTC
.	TRBJ1-1	TRBV5-1	TRBD1	CASSLGQGGTEAFF	TGCGCCAGCAGCTTGGGACAGGGGGGCACTGAAGCTTTCTTT
.	TRBJ2-3	TRBV5-4	TRBD2	CASSPGLAVSDTQYF	TGTGCCAGCAGCCCGGGACTAGCAGTTTCAGATACGCAGTATTTT
.	TRBJ2-7	TRBV6-1	TRBD2	CASRGGGYEQYF	TGTGCCAGCAGGGGCGGGGGCTACGAGCAGTACTTC
.	TRBJ2-7	TRBV6-6	.	CASSPTGISYEQYF	TGTGCCAGCAGCCCCACGGGTATTTCCTACGAGCAGTACTTC
.	TRBJ2-7	TRBV6-5	TRBD2	CASSPGTSGVYEQYF	TGTGCCAGCAGTCCCGGGACTAGCGGGGTCTACGAGCAGTACTTC
.	TRBJ2-2	TRBV5-1	.	CASSLGFGTTNTGELFF	TGCGCCAGCAGCTTGGGGTTCGGGACAACGAACACCGGGGAGCTGTTTTTT
.	TRBJ2-7	TRBV5-1	.	CASSGEPGNYEQYF	TGCGCCAGCAGCGGGGAACCAGGGAACTACGAGCAGTACTTC
.	TRBJ2-1	TRBV12-5	TRBD2	CASGLVLAGSSYNEQFF	TGTGCTAGTGGTTTGGTACTAGCGGGAAGCTCCTACAATGAGCAGTTCTTC
.	TRBJ1-1	TRBV4-1	.	CASSQDSGVTEAFF	TGCGCCAGCAGCCAAGATTCGGGGGTCACTGAAGCTTTCTTT
.	TRBJ2-5	TRBV6-1	TRBD1	CASSLKGTEGTQYF	TGTGCCAGCAGTTTGAAGGGGACAGAGGGGACCCAGTACTTC
.	TRBJ2-7	TRBV19	TRBD2	CASSLAGGLSYEQYF	TGTGCCAGTAGTTTAGCGGGAGGCCTCTCCTACGAGCAGTACTTC
.	TRBJ1-2	TRBV5-1	.	CASSLEGGGGYTF	TGCGCCAGCAGCTTGGAGGGCGGCGGGGGCTACACCTTC
.	TRBJ1-3	TRBV6-5	TRBD1	CASRRDRRYTIYF	TGTGCCAGCAGGCGGGACAGGAGGTACACCATATATTTT
.	TRBJ2-2	TRBV2	TRBD2	CASSANYPGLADINANTGELFF	TGTGCCAGCAGCGCGAATTATCCGGGACTAGCGGATATTAACGCGAACACCGGGGAGCTGTTTTTT
.	TRBJ2-7	TRBV7-9	TRBD1	CASSSVLAQGAAEQYF	TGTGCCAGCAGCTCAGTGTTGGCGCAGGGGGCGGCAGAGCAGTACTTC
.	TRBJ1-1	TRBV29-1	.	CSVGVTGGGTEAFF	TGCAGCGTTGGAGTGACAGGTGGCGGCACTGAAGCTTTCTTT
.	TRBJ2-7	TRBV6-1	TRBD2	CASSELAGGSYEQYF	TGTGCCAGCAGTGAACTAGCGGGGGGCTCCTACGAGCAGTACTTC
.	TRBJ2-7	TRBV11-2	TRBD1	CASRRTGGYEQYF	TGTGCCAGCAGACGGACAGGGGGTTACGAGCAGTACTTC
.	TRBJ2-7	TRBV7-2	.	CASSWTNYEQYF	TGTGCCAGCAGTTGGACTAACTACGAGCAGTACTTC
once	TRBJ2-3	TRBV5-4	.	CASSLGRTRTDTQYF	TGTGCCAGCAGCTTGGGCAGGACTCGCACAGATACGCAGTATTTT
.	TRBJ2-7	TRBV13	TRBD2	CASSPPGLAGGDAYEQYF	TGTGCCAGCAGCCCGCCGGGACTAGCGGGAGGGGACGCCTACGAGCAGTACTTC
.	TRBJ2-1	TRBV30	TRBD2	CAWSVRWGGSSYNEQFF	TGTGCCTGGAGTGTACGGTGGGGCGGGAGTTCCTACAATGAGCAGTTCTTC
.	TRBJ2-6	TRBV10-3	.	CAISPQGSSGANVLTF	TGTGCCATCAGCCCACAGGGATCTTCGGGGGCCAACGTCCTGACTTTC
.	TRBJ2-2	TRBV10-3	TRBD1	CAISGSGTGNTGELFF	TGTGCCATCAGTGGCTCCGGGACAGGAAACACCGGGGAGCTGTTTTTT
.	TRBJ1-2	TRBV5-1	.	CASSLGVTYGYTF	TGCGCCAGCAGCTTAGGAGTAACCTATGGCTACACCTTC
.	TRBJ1-1	TRBV6-1	TRBD1	CASSEPGTAMNTEAFF	TGTGCCAGCAGTGAACCCGGGACAGCCATGAACACTGAAGCTTTCTTT
.	TRBJ2-5	TRBV7-9	.	CASSLRGGGAQETQYF	TGTGCCAGCAGCCTGAGAGGTGGCGGGGCCCAAGAGACCCAGTACTTC
.	TRBJ2-1	TRBV29-1	.	CSARGAGNEQFF	TGCAGCGCCCGGGGAGCCGGGAATGAGCAGTTCTTC
.	TRBJ1-1	TRBV15	TRBD1	CATSREGGWTGEAFF	TGTGCCACCAGCAGAGAAGGGGGGTGGACAGGGGAAGCTTTCTTT
.	TRBJ1-2	TRBV27	.	CASSLVWGSEEGGYTF	TGTGCCAGCAGTTTAGTTTGGGGTAGTGAGGAGGGTGGCTACACCTTC
.	TRBJ2-1	TRBV29-1	.	CSVLTSLAYNEQFF	TGCAGCGTCCTCACGAGTCTAGCCTACAATGAGCAGTTCTTC
once	TRBJ2-7	TRBV11-2	.	CASEQGYEQYF	TGTGCCAGCGAACAGGGCTACGAGCAGTACTTC
.	TRBJ2-7	TRBV5-4	TRBD2	CASSSETSGRGYEQYF	TGTGCCAGCAGCTCGGAGACTAGCGGGAGGGGATACGAGCAGTACTTC
few	TRBJ1-3	TRBV6-6	.	CASTWGQGGGNTIYF	TGTGCCAGCACGTGGGGCCAAGGGGGTGGAAACACCATATATTTT
.	TRBJ2-3	TRBV10-3	TRBD2	CAIRPGLAPDTQYF	TGTGCCATCAGGCCGGGACTAGCCCCCGATACGCAGTATTTT
.	TRBJ2-7	TRBV7-6	.	CASSPGGRNYEQYF	TGTGCCAGCAGCCCTGGGGGGAGGAACTACGAGCAGTACTTC
once	TRBJ1-1	TRBV21-1	.	CASSKLGSTPPTEAFF	TGTGCCAGCAGCAAACTGGGCTCTACCCCCCCCACTGAAGCTTTCTTT
.	TRBJ1-5	TRBV28	TRBD1	CASSLINGQGAQPQHF	TGTGCCAGCAGTCTCATTAACGGACAGGGGGCACAGCCCCAGCATTTT
.	TRBJ1-1	TRBV10-3	.	CAISPTGEGTEAFF	TGTGCCATCAGCCCAACGGGGGAAGGCACTGAAGCTTTCTTT
.	TRBJ2-1	TRBV13	TRBD2	CASSPTGGSEQFF	TGTGCCAGCAGCCCCACCGGGGGGTCTGAGCAGTTCTTC
.	TRBJ2-5	TRBV7-9	TRBD2	CATGRGSGETQYF	TGTGCCACCGGGCGGGGGTCCGGAGAGACCCAGTACTTC